The present T cell receptor beta chain was sequenced within a study of spatial heterogeneity in lung cancer. The wider study: The donors, 70 or so patients with untreated early-stage non-small cell lung cancer, provided the samples. Available follow-up PBMC samples were sequenced, at a median of approximately two years post-resection. Raw sequencing reads included, on average, more than 9.5 appearances of each unique TCR and UMI combination.

This clonotype was recorded many times. Time point denoted: blood at routine non-recurrence follow-up after resection. Each molecule of TCR cDNA was tagged with one unique molecular identifier. MiXCR, run by TCRdb on the 5' RACE reads, gives a single entry per CDR3 protein. The sample carries more than 1,000 distinct CDR3 sequences, less than 30% recorded once. The CDR3 sequence is 16 residues long. Germline V lookup: CDR1 SNHLY, CDR2 FYNNEI. The V gene end was trimmed by 6 bases and the J gene end by 0 bases; junction bases not matched to a gene: 9. The sequence derives from a male donor with early-stage non-small cell lung cancer. The chain has TRBV2 and TRBJ2-5, with 8 nucleotides matching TRBD2. Sequencing used PBMCs, obtained at follow-up. The CDR3 protein is CASRRLALAYQETQYF. Here the CDR3 DNA reads TGTGCCAGCAGGAGACTAGCGCTCGCGTACCAAGAGACCCAGTACTTC.